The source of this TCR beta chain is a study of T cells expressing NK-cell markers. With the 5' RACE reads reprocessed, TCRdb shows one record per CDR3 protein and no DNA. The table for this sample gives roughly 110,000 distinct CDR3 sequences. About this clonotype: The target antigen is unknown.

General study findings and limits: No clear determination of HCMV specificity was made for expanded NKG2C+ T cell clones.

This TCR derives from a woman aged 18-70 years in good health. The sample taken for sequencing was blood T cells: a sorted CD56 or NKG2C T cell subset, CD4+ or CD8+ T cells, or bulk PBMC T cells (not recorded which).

The CDR3: CASSGLRGGGDNEQFF. The gene calls are TRBV9 and TRBJ2-1; the D gene TCRdb calls, TRBD1, cannot be checked with no DNA. Germline assignment: CDR1 SGDLS and CDR2 YYNGEE. This CDR3 is built from 16 residues.